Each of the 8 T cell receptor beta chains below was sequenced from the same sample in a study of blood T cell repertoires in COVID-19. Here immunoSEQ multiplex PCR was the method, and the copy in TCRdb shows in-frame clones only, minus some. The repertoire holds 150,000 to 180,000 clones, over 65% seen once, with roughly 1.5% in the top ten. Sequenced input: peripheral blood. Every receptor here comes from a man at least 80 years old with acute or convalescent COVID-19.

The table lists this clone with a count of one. As DNA, the CDR3 is TGTGCCAGCAGCTTCGGACTAGACCTGTACGAGCAGTACTTC. Its protein product is CASSFGLDLYEQYF. The chain has TRBV11-3 and TRBJ2-7, with 7 bases aligning to TRBD2. The CDR3 has 14 amino acids. Germline CDR1 and CDR2: SGHNT and YENEEA. Trimming took 3 bases from V and 4 from J; bases not matched to a gene: 6.

The CDR3 loop reads CASSPPGDSSSYEQYF. CDR3 DNA sequence: TGTGCCAGCTCACCACCCGGAGATTCGAGCTCCTACGAGCAGTACTTC. This chain links TRBV18 with TRBJ2-7, with D uncertain. V was clipped by 0 bases and J by 0 bases, with 12 bases between them. The CDR3 is made up of 16 amino acids. CDR1 and CDR2 (germline): KGHSH, LQKENI.

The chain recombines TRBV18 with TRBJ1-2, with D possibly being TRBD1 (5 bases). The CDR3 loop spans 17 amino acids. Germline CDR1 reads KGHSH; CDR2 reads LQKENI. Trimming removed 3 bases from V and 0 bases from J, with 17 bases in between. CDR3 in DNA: TGTGCCAGCTCACCCTACACCCAGGGAGGGCCTAACTATGGCTACACCTTC. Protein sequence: CASSPYTQGGPNYGYTF.

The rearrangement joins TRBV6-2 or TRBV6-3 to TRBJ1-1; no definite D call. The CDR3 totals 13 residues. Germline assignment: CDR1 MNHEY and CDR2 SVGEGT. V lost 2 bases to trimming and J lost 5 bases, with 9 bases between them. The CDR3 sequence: CASSYSRGTEAFF. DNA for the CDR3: TGTGCCAGCAGTTACAGTCGCGGGACTGAAGCTTTCTTT.

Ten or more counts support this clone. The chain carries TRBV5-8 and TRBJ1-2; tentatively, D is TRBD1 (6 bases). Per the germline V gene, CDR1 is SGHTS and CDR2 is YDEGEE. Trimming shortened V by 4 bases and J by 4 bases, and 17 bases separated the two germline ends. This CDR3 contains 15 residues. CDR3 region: CASSPRDNFSYGYTF. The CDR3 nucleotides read TGTGCCAGCAGCCCCCGGGACAACTTCTCCTATGGCTACACCTTC.

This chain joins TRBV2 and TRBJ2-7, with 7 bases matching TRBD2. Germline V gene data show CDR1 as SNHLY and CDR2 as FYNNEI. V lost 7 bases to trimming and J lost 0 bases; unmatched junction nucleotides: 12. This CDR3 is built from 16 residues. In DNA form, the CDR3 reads TGTGCCAGCAACGAGGGTTGGCGGGAGAACTCCTACGAGCAGTACGTC. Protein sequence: CASNEGWRENSYEQYV.

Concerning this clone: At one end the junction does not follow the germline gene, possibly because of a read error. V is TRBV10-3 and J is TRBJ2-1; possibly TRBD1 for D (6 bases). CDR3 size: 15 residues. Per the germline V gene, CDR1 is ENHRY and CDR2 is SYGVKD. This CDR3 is CAISEQGSDYNEQFF. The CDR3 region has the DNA TGTGCCATAAGTGAGCAGGGGTCGGACTACAATGAGCAGTTCTTC.

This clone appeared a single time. In nucleotides, the CDR3 is TGTGCCAGCAGTGGGCCCGGGGGATCCTATAATTCACCCCTCCACTTT. Its protein product is CASSGPGGSYNSPLHF. The genes are TRBV28 and TRBJ1-6, with a tentative D call TRBD1 (5 bases). The V end lost 5 bases, the J end lost 1 base, and 12 bases lay between the germline ends. Germline lookup yields CDR1 MDHEN and CDR2 SYDVKM. The CDR3 covers 16 residues.